Reported below is one T cell receptor beta chain. Its specificity is not known. Repertoires were generated with immunoSEQ multiplex PCR, while TCRdb's copy carries only in-frame clones and drops some. Here the sample spans approximately 9,400 clones, around nine tenths being singletons. Trimming at V came to 4 bases and at J to 5 bases, leaving 7 bases not matched to a gene. The CDR3 loop spans 14 amino acids. Germline CDR1 is SGHTA and CDR2 is FQGTGA. The data originate from a study of somatic mutations in cytotoxic T cells in rheumatoid arthritis. Overall study findings and caveats: Each of about an eighth of the roughly 65 patients had a largest CD8+ clone that made up more than 20% of CD8+ cells. Of the expanded CD8+ clones, the antigen targets were not known.

This chain connects TRBV7-3 to TRBJ1-1, with TRBD1 matching 7 bases. Sequencing was done on a sample of CD4+ T cells sorted from blood. This TCR came from a woman aged 18-29 years with rheumatoid arthritis. CDR3: CASSSQGGGTEAFF. CDR3 DNA: TGTGCCAGCAGCTCGCAGGGGGGCGGAACTGAAGCTTTCTTT. Filled out from reference TRBV7-3 and TRBJ1-1, the complete variable domain reads GAGVSQTPSNKVTEKGKYVELRCDPISGHTALYWYRQSLGQGPEFLIYFQGTGAADDSGLPNDRFFAVRPEGSVSTLKIQRTERGDSAVYLCASSSQGGGTEAFFGQGTRLTVV.